The clone carrying this T cell receptor (beta chain) appeared many times. Its specificity is unknown. Sequenced patients had shown CD8+CD57+ cell expansion by flow cytometry. Every patient had severe acquired aplastic anemia. The data originate from a study of CD8+CD57+ T cells in acquired aplastic anemia. Study conclusions and caveats: Roughly 28 was the count of CD8+ CDR3 sequences that patients shared with controls.

TCR beta VDJ and CDR3 profiling used genomic DNA as template. TCRdb passed the reads through MiXCR, listing each CDR3 protein once. Among just over 150,000 distinct CDR3 sequences, around 48% were seen once, and the ten largest hold over 25%. Germline loops: CDR1 KGHDR, CDR2 SFDVKD. This CDR3 comprises 14 residues. Trimming cost V 5 bases and J 5 bases; bases outside gene matches: 7. The sequencing input was sorted CD4+, CD8+, or CD8+CD57+ T cells (not recorded which) from PBMCs. The origin of this receptor is a human donor with aplastic anemia. The chain couples TRBV24-1 to TRBJ2-7; 8 nucleotides align to TRBD1. CDR3 nucleotide sequence: TGTGCCACCAGTGGGGAGACAGGGGTAAACGAGCAGTACTTC. It translates to CATSGETGVNEQYF.